Following are 3 T cell receptor beta chains from one sample sequenced in a study of blood T cell repertoires in COVID-19. The protocol was immunoSEQ multiplex PCR, while the TCRdb copy is restricted to in-frame clones and leaves out a portion. The sample records around 270,000 clones, approximately 89% being singletons. The source material was peripheral blood. The receptors shown here come from a man aged 35-49 years who had recovered from COVID-19.

The DNA for the CDR3 is TGTGCCTGGAGTGTGGTTGGGCGAGTGACTGAAGCTTTCTTT. It specifies CAWSVVGRVTEAFF. The rearrangement uses TRBV30 and TRBJ1-1; D remains ambiguous. The CDR3 is made up of 14 amino acids. CDR1 is GTSNPN and CDR2 is SVGIG in the germline V gene (reference sequence). With 0 bases removed from V and 5 bases from J, the gap between germline ends came to 13 bases.

This chain uses TRBV19 with TRBJ2-3; possible D gene TRBD2, 5 bases. The CDR3 sequence is 15 residues long. In germline, CDR1 is LNHDA, CDR2 SQIVND (reference sequence). V lost 1 base and J 4 bases, leaving 12 bases between the germline ends. The CDR3 sequence: CASSIAFLGADTQYF. The CDR3 region has the DNA TGTGCCAGTAGTATAGCCTTTCTGGGAGCAGATACGCAGTATTTT.

V usage is TRBV5-1 and J usage is TRBJ1-4; D gene ambiguous. This CDR3 has 14 residues. The V end was cut by 0 bases, the J end by 8 bases, with 11 bases between. CDR1 SGHRS and CDR2 YFSETQ come from the germline V gene. For the CDR3, the DNA is TGCGCCAGCAGCTTGGACGGGAAGGGCGAAAAACTGTTTTTT. It yields the protein CASSLDGKGEKLFF.